This T cell receptor beta chain was recovered during a study of blood T cells in healthy people across ages. Study results and caveats: Comparison with aged donors showed that long-lived donors had more naive CD4+ cells and higher diversity. Changes seen in expanded clonotypes were possibly confounded by donor CMV status left unknown.

The CDR3 loop spans 15 amino acids. Germline V gives CDR1 SGHRS, CDR2 YFSETQ. The V gene lost 4 bases and the J gene lost 5 bases, with 19 bases spanning the gap. Note on this clonotype: What it recognizes is unknown. Just one base apart from a much larger clone, this may be a read error.

The draw of peripheral blood yielded ten milliliters from each donor. Through a sample-barcoded 5' primer and a J-beta primer mix, a second PCR was run for about 7 to 12 cycles. Template switching added a 12-random-nucleotide identifier to every cDNA molecule. From the 5' RACE reads, TCRdb called clonotypes with MiXCR, one entry per CDR3 protein. The profile covers fewer than 1,000,000 distinct CDR3 sequences, with 46% appearing a single time and over 15% taken by the ten largest. The TCR originated in an elderly man in good health. The V and J genes are TRBV5-1 and TRBJ2-7, with TRBD2 as a possible D gene (5 bases). Sequences were obtained from blood. CDR3 in DNA: TGCGCCAGCAGCCTACGGGGTCAGAACCTCCACGAGCAGTACTTC. It specifies CASSLRGQNLHEQYF.